The present TCR beta chain was sequenced within a study of blood T cell repertoires in COVID-19. Overall study context: The United States, Italy and Spain supplied acute and convalescent COVID-19 samples. Sources were T cells, B-cell-depleted T cells, or PBMCs; the material itself was cDNA or gDNA.

CDR1 SGDLS and CDR2 YYNGEE come from the germline V gene. The CDR3 consists of 14 residues. J gave up 5 bases and V 3 bases, and 5 bases lay outside the gene matches. Per the original methods: The assay estimated nucleated cells by amplifying reference gene primers. Produced via immunoSEQ multiplex PCR; TCRdb's table is partial and in-frame only. For V, J and clone size, that table is used; D and trimming come from the DNA. The sample holds 300,000 to 350,000 clones, under 95% seen once. The chain combines TRBV9 with TRBJ1-2; 9 bases fit TRBD1. Sequenced: peripheral blood. The TCR comes from a young woman who had recovered from COVID-19. This CDR3 is CASSADRGVYGYTF. CDR3 in DNA: TGTGCCAGCAGCGCGGACAGGGGAGTATATGGCTACACCTTC.